A selection of T cell receptor beta chains follows, all from one sample in a study of blood T cell repertoires in COVID-19. Produced via immunoSEQ multiplex PCR; TCRdb's table is partial and in-frame only. The table shows around 150,000 clones, with roughly 87% occurring only once. What was sequenced was peripheral blood. These receptors were obtained from a woman aged 55 to 70 with active or convalescent COVID-19. Both conserved end residues are part of each CDR3. A D gene is named only where the DNA matches it firmly. Expanded clones get a size class; other rows say once, few or many, or leave the size out.

NA	TRBV4-3	TRBD1	TRBJ1-1	CASSQQGDTEAFF	TGCGCCAGCAGCCAACAGGGGGACACTGAAGCTTTCTTT
NA	TRBV7-9	NA	TRBJ1-3	CASSLGQTPGNTIYF	TGTGCCAGCAGCTTGGGGCAGACGCCTGGAAACACCATATATTTT
NA	TRBV19	TRBD1	TRBJ1-1	CASSIARQGVGTEAFF	TGTGCCAGTAGTATAGCCCGACAGGGTGTTGGCACTGAAGCTTTCTTT
NA	TRBV6-5	TRBD2	TRBJ2-5	CASSLGSGGYQETQYF	TGTGCCAGCAGTTTAGGTAGCGGGGGGTACCAAGAGACCCAGTACTTC
NA	TRBV7-2	TRBD1	TRBJ2-1	CASSTDRDSEQFF	TGTGCCAGCAGCACAGACAGGGATAGTGAGCAGTTCTTC
once	TRBV5-1	TRBD1	TRBJ1-6	CASSDGTGGYSPLHF	TGCGCCAGCAGCGACGGGACAGGGGGGTATTCACCCCTCCACTTT
NA	TRBV5-4	NA	TRBJ1-2	CASRPGLGGSYGYTF	TGTGCCAGCAGGCCGGGACTGGGGGGTAGCTATGGCTACACCTTC
NA	TRBV7-2	NA	TRBJ2-4	CASSPLGGNIQYF	TGTGCCAGCAGTCCATTAGGCGGGAACATTCAGTACTTC
NA	TRBV11-2	NA	TRBJ1-1	CASSSIPINTEAFF	TGTGCCAGCAGCTCAATCCCCATTAACACTGAAGCTTTCTTT
NA	TRBV7-8	TRBD1	TRBJ2-7	CASSLGGGQGVYEQYF	TGTGCCAGCAGCTTAGGTGGGGGACAGGGGGTTTACGAGCAGTACTTC
NA	TRBV10-3	TRBD1	TRBJ1-1	CAISRQGGTEAFF	TGTGCCATCAGCCGACAGGGAGGTACTGAAGCTTTCTTT
NA	TRBV5-3	TRBD1	TRBJ1-4	CARSPDRAMAGEKLFF	TGTGCCAGAAGCCCTGACAGGGCCATGGCGGGTGAAAAACTGTTTTTT
few	TRBV21-1	NA	TRBJ2-7	CASSKEIVQGARNEQYF	TGTGCCAGCAGCAAAGAGATTGTACAGGGGGCTAGAAACGAGCAGTACTTC
NA	TRBV6-5	TRBD1	TRBJ2-5	CASTTQGWETQYF	TGTGCCAGCACTACACAGGGGTGGGAGACCCAGTACTTC
NA	TRBV9	TRBD1	TRBJ1-6	CASTGQGTSPLHF	TGTGCCAGTACGGGACAGGGAACCTCACCCCTCCACTTT
once	TRBV7-9	TRBD2	TRBJ2-5	CASSFELAVQETQYF	TGTGCCAGCAGCTTTGAGCTAGCGGTCCAAGAGACCCAGTACTTC
NA	TRBV4-3	NA	TRBJ1-6	CASSQDHQSPLHF	TGCGCCAGCAGCCAAGACCACCAGTCACCCCTCCACTTT
NA	TRBV11-2	NA	TRBJ2-5	CASSQNPGGAFGETQYF	TGTGCCAGCAGCCAAAACCCTGGGGGGGCGTTTGGAGAGACCCAGTACTTC
few	TRBV30	NA	TRBJ1-5	CAWSEGNNQPQHF	TGTGCCTGGAGTGAGGGGAACAATCAGCCCCAGCATTTT
NA	TRBV7-2	NA	TRBJ2-2	CASRSTFNTGELFF	TGTGCCAGCCGAAGTACATTTAACACCGGGGAGCTGTTTTTT
NA	TRBV7-2	TRBD2	TRBJ2-7	CASSSGLAGGYEQYF	TGTGCCAGCAGTTCAGGACTAGCGGGGGGTTACGAGCAGTACTTC
NA	TRBV10-3	TRBD1	TRBJ1-4	CAIRGQGRGEKLFF	TGTGCCATCAGGGGACAGGGCAGGGGTGAAAAACTGTTTTTT
NA	TRBV19	TRBD1	TRBJ2-3	CASSTGQGTDTQYF	TGTGCCAGTAGTACCGGACAGGGAACAGATACGCAGTATTTT
NA	TRBV7-2	TRBD1	TRBJ1-2	CASSLGTGVPNYGYTF	TGTGCCAGCAGCTTAGGGACAGGGGTCCCTAACTATGGCTACACCTTC
NA	TRBV3-1/TRBV3-2	NA	TRBJ2-7	CASSQDEAASSYEQYF	TGTGCCAGCAGCCAAGATGAGGCGGCTAGCTCCTACGAGCAGTACTTC
NA	TRBV5-1	NA	TRBJ1-3	CASSRGDYSGNTIYF	TGCGCCAGCAGCCGAGGAGATTACTCTGGAAACACCATATATTTT
NA	TRBV11-2	NA	TRBJ1-3	CASSLEPGGQGNTIYF	TGTGCCAGCAGCTTAGAGCCGGGAGGGCAGGGAAACACCATATATTTT
few	TRBV2	TRBD1	TRBJ1-6	CASRGTGSSYNSPLHF	TGTGCCAGCAGGGGGACAGGGAGCTCCTATAATTCACCCCTCCACTTT
once	TRBV7-2	NA	TRBJ2-3	CASSLGGQLTDTQYF	TGTGCCAGCAGCTTAGGCGGACAGTTGACAGATACGCAGTATTTT
NA	TRBV11-2	TRBD1	TRBJ2-7	CASSLRTGALEQYF	TGTGCCAGCAGCTTAAGGACAGGGGCCCTCGAGCAGTACTTC
NA	TRBV19	TRBD2	TRBJ2-2	CASRTSGGIGELFF	TGTGCCAGTAGGACTAGCGGGGGGATCGGGGAGCTGTTTTTT
NA	TRBV2	TRBD1	TRBJ1-6	CASSEVGQGAGSPLHF	TGTGCCAGCAGTGAAGTCGGACAGGGAGCAGGATCACCCCTCCACTTT
NA	TRBV2	NA	TRBJ1-5	CASSESWSRDQPQHF	TGTGCCAGCAGTGAATCGTGGAGCCGCGATCAGCCCCAGCATTTT
NA	TRBV6-5	NA	TRBJ2-7	CASRITEDYEQYF	TGTGCCAGCAGGATTACGGAGGACTACGAGCAGTACTTC
NA	TRBV6-6	TRBD1	TRBJ1-2	CASSYGGQGQGYGYTF	TGTGCCAGCAGTTACGGAGGACAGGGGCAGGGCTATGGCTACACCTTC
NA	TRBV29-1	TRBD1	TRBJ1-4	CSVLRDRGEKLFF	TGCAGCGTCCTGCGGGACAGGGGTGAAAAACTGTTTTTT
NA	TRBV30	TRBD1	TRBJ2-3	CAWGTASTDTQYF	TGTGCCTGGGGGACAGCCAGCACAGATACGCAGTATTTT
NA	TRBV18	TRBD2	TRBJ2-7	CASSPPSSGGYEQYF	TGTGCCAGCTCACCGCCGAGTAGCGGGGGCTACGAGCAGTACTTC
once	TRBV27	TRBD1	TRBJ1-6	CASRHVDREYYNSPLHF	TGTGCCAGCCGGCACGTCGACAGGGAGTACTATAATTCACCCCTCCACTTT
NA	TRBV11-2	NA	TRBJ1-6	CASSLDLGLSPLHF	TGTGCCAGCAGCTTAGATCTTGGACTATCACCCCTCCACTTT
few	TRBV12-5	TRBD1	TRBJ2-2	CASVRGQGDTGELFF	TGTGCTAGTGTACGGGGACAGGGAGATACCGGGGAGCTGTTTTTT
NA	TRBV19	NA	TRBJ2-7	CASSGRDSSYEQYF	TGTGCCAGTTCAGGGCGGGACAGCTCCTACGAGCAGTACTTC
NA	TRBV18	TRBD1	TRBJ2-1	CASSPDRVGVAYNEQFF	TGTGCCAGCTCACCGGACAGGGTGGGTGTCGCCTACAATGAGCAGTTCTTC
NA	TRBV15	NA	TRBJ1-5	CATSSTGLGSNQPQHF	TGTGCCACCAGCAGCACAGGGTTGGGAAGCAATCAGCCCCAGCATTTT
NA	TRBV5-6	NA	TRBJ1-3	CASSERGAGSGNTIYF	TGTGCCAGCTCAGAGCGGGGGGCAGGGTCTGGAAACACCATATATTTT
NA	TRBV10-3	NA	TRBJ1-1	CASNTGVNTEAFF	TGTGCCAGCAACACAGGAGTGAACACTGAAGCTTTCTTT
NA	TRBV10-1	NA	TRBJ2-1	CASSERAGPQFF	TGCGCCAGCAGTGAGCGGGCGGGACCGCAGTTCTTC
NA	TRBV30	TRBD1	TRBJ2-7	CAWGTGLSYEQYF	TGTGCCTGGGGGACAGGATTATCCTACGAGCAGTACTTC